This T cell receptor (beta chain) stems from a study of control samples from healthy donors and cancer patients. The CDR3 is 11 amino acids. Germline V gene lookup returns CDR1 KGHSH and CDR2 LQKENI. The germline V and J ends were trimmed by 6 bases and 2 bases, with 4 bases remaining between them. Regarding this clone: At the DNA level, this CDR3 is encoded by other sequences in the same sample as well.

Method: immunoSEQ multiplex PCR; TCRdb's copy keeps in-frame clones and lacks some. The table shows 150,000 to 200,000 clones, with roughly 92% occurring only once. This sequence was found in a young woman in good health. The sample taken for sequencing was blood. V gene TRBV18 combines with J gene TRBJ2-5; D uncertain. The CDR3 nucleotides are TGTGCCAGCTCGCCTCAAGAGACCCAGTACTTC. It encodes CASSPQETQYF. Drawing the rest from reference TRBV18 and TRBJ2-5, the complete variable domain is NAGVMQNPRHLVRRRGQEARLRCSPMKGHSHVYWYRQLPEEGLKFMVYLQKENIIDESGMPKERFSAEFPKEGPSILRIQQVVRGDSAAYFCASSPQETQYFGPGTRLLVL.